Shown below are 13 T cell receptor beta chains from a single sample sequenced in a study of technical replicates of blood from a handful of donors. Repertoires were generated with immunoSEQ multiplex PCR, while TCRdb's copy carries only in-frame clones and drops some. The sample lists some 93,000 clones, 95% occurring once. The sequenced sample was T cells isolated from PBMCs. The origin of the receptors is a human donor in good health.

This chain joins TRBV29-1 and TRBJ2-3; D might be TRBD1 (6 bases). The CDR3 covers 14 residues. The V and J ends lost 4 bases and 3 bases respectively, with 14 bases between them. Germline assignment: CDR1 SQVTM and CDR2 ANQGSEA. CDR3 residues: CSVGGRGGTDTQYF. In DNA, the CDR3 is TGCAGCGTTGGGGGGAGAGGGGGAACAGATACGCAGTATTTT.

V usage is TRBV5-5 and J usage is TRBJ1-2, with no clear D. Trimming cost V 0 bases and J 0 bases, with 12 bases left between them. Germline V gene data show CDR1 as SGHKS and CDR2 as YYEKEE (reference sequence). The CDR3 is 16 residues long. The CDR3 region has the DNA TGTGCCAGCAGCTTGGGGGCGGGCAGGACTAACTATGGCTACACCTTC. Its protein product is CASSLGAGRTNYGYTF.

This clone appeared once. The V gene is TRBV15, the J gene TRBJ2-7; 9 bases map to TRBD1. This CDR3 has 14 residues. Germline V gives CDR1 LNHNV, CDR2 YYDKDF (reference sequence). J gave up 4 bases and V 5 bases, and 6 bases lay outside the gene matches. As DNA, the CDR3 is TGTGCCACCAGCGGGACAGGGAATCGGTACGAGCAGTACTTC. Protein sequence: CATSGTGNRYEQYF.

The rearrangement joins TRBV9 to TRBJ2-7; tentatively, D is TRBD1 (7 bases). The CDR3 runs to 13 residues. Germline assignment: CDR1 SGDLS and CDR2 YYNGEE. Trimming removed 2 bases at V and 7 bases at J, with 13 bases between. CDR3 in DNA: TGTGCCAGCAGCGTCCTGCAGGGGGGAGAGCAGTACTTC. Residues: CASSVLQGGEQYF.

This rearrangement joins TRBV5-6 to TRBJ2-7; TRBD2 agrees at 8 bases. This CDR3 has 14 residues. CDR1 is SGHDT and CDR2 is YYEEEE in the germline V gene. V trimming: 2 bases; J trimming: 5 bases; junction bases outside the gene matches: 6. This chain's CDR3 is CASSLREGLDEQYF. The CDR3 DNA follows: TGTGCCAGCAGCTTACGGGAGGGCCTAGACGAGCAGTACTTC.

The chain joins TRBV7-8 to TRBJ1-1; 7 positions match TRBD1. The CDR3 has 14 residues. The V gene end was trimmed by 4 bases and the J gene end by 7 bases; junction bases not matched to a gene: 9. The V gene's germline CDR1 is SGHVS and CDR2 FQNEAQ. CDR3 DNA sequence: TGTGCCAGCAGCTCGCGACAGGGCGCCCTTGAAGCTTTCTTT. It is translated as CASSSRQGALEAFF.

CDR3 sequence: CASSLSANYGYTF. In DNA form, the CDR3 reads TGTGCCAGCAGCTTATCAGCTAACTATGGCTACACCTTC. This chain connects TRBV7-8 to TRBJ1-2; no reliable D call. Trimming removed 2 bases from V and 0 bases from J, with 4 bases in between. Germline CDR1 reads SGHVS; CDR2 reads FQNEAQ. CDR3 size: 13 residues.

This chain joins TRBV19 and TRBJ2-7, with D uncertain. Germline V gene data show CDR1 as LNHDA and CDR2 as SQIVND (reference sequence). The V end lost 5 bases, the J end lost 2 bases, and 19 bases lay between the germline ends. The CDR3 runs 16 residues. The CDR3 nucleotides read TGTGCCAGTAGTCCTCCCCCCCCGGGTCCCACCTACGAGCAGTACTTC. As protein: CASSPPPPGPTYEQYF.

V gene TRBV10-3 combines with J gene TRBJ1-5, with a tentative D call TRBD1 (5 bases). The CDR3 consists of 16 residues. Germline values: CDR1 ENHRY, CDR2 SYGVKD. The ends were cut back, 2 bases at V and 7 bases at J, with 18 bases in the middle. The CDR3 DNA reads TGTGCCATCAGTGAGACTTATCGGGGGGTCGGGCAGCCCCAGCATTTT. Protein product: CAISETYRGVGQPQHF.

The V call is TRBV28, the J call TRBJ2-1; no firm D call. Germline CDR1 MDHEN, CDR2 SYDVKM. The length of the CDR3 is 8 residues. With 11 bases removed from V and 8 bases from J, the gap between germline ends came to 4 bases. CDR3 nucleotide sequence: TGTGCCCGGTATGAGCAGTTCTTC. Encoded protein: CARYEQFF.

The rearrangement joins TRBV5-5 to TRBJ1-2; D unresolved. The V end was cut by 6 bases, the J end by 8 bases, with 20 bases between. From germline, CDR1 is SGHKS and CDR2 YYEKEE (reference sequence). There are 14 residues in the CDR3. DNA for the CDR3: TGTGCCAGCACCCCGGGTAGGTTATCGGAAGGCTACACCTTC. Translated, it gives CASTPGRLSEGYTF.

This clone was found once. V usage is TRBV27 and J usage is TRBJ1-5, with 10 nucleotides matching TRBD1. The trim removed 3 bases at V and 2 bases at J, leaving 1 base unmatched. Germline V lookup: CDR1 MNHEY, CDR2 SMNVEV (reference sequence). The CDR3 extends over 15 amino acids. The CDR3 reads CASSFGTGGNQPQHF. In DNA form, the CDR3 reads TGTGCCAGCAGTTTCGGGACAGGGGGCAATCAGCCCCAGCATTTT.

The sample holds one count of this clone. The chain employs TRBV7-9 and TRBJ2-7; TRBD1 matches 9 bases. Germline-derived CDR1 and CDR2 are SEHNR and FQNEAQ (reference sequence). The CDR3 runs 14 residues. With V trimmed by 8 bases and J by 2 bases, 7 bases remained unmatched. This chain's CDR3 is CASGTGTGTYEQYF. The CDR3 DNA follows: TGTGCCAGCGGGACCGGGACAGGGACCTACGAGCAGTACTTC.